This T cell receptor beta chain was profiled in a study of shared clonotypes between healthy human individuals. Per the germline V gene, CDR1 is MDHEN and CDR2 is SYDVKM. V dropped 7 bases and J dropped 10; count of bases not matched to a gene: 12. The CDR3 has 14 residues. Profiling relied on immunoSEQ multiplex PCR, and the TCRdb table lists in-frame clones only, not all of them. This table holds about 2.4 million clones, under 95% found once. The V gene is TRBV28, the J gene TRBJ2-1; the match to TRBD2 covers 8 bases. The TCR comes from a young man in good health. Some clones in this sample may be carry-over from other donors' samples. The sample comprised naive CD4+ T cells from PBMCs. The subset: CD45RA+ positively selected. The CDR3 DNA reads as TGTGCCAGCATCCCCGGGACTAGGTCGGGGGAGCAGTTCTTC. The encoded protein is CASIPGTRSGEQFF.